This record looks at one TCR beta chain sequence and its context. The data belong to a study of blood T cell repertoires in COVID-19. At the level of the study: Samples representing acute and convalescent COVID-19 were sourced from the United States, Italy and Spain. Sources were T cells, B-cell-depleted T cells, or PBMCs; the material itself was cDNA or gDNA.

Trimming took 8 bases from V and 8 from J; bases not matched to a gene: 6. CDR1 is MNHEY, CDR2 SVGAGI, per germline. This CDR3 is 12 amino acids long. Under the authors' procedure: The assay estimated nucleated cells by amplifying reference gene primers. Only in-frame clones appear in the TCRdb table, and some are missing; sequencing was by immunoSEQ multiplex PCR. V and J calls and clone size are given by that table; D and trimming were obtained from the DNA. Among about 98,000 clones listed, 82% were seen once. The receptor's source is an elderly man with acute or convalescent COVID-19. Sequenced sample: peripheral blood. The genes are TRBV6-5 and TRBJ1-2; 9 nucleotides match TRBD1. CDR3 bases: TGTGCCAGCTCGGACAGGGGAAGAGGCTACACCTTC. Residues: CASSDRGRGYTF.